These 16 T cell receptor beta chains were all obtained from the same sample, sequenced in a study of shared clonotypes between healthy human individuals. Here immunoSEQ multiplex PCR was the method, and the copy in TCRdb shows in-frame clones only, minus some. Of over 2 million clones listed, about 90% are singletons. The sequenced sample was naive CD4+ T cells from PBMCs. Subset reported: CD45RA+ positively selected. The receptors come from a man younger than 35 in good health. Some clones in this sample may be carry-over from other donors' samples.

The rearrangement uses TRBV27 and TRBJ2-7; 10 nucleotides align to TRBD1. Germline V gives CDR1 MNHEY, CDR2 SMNVEV (reference sequence). The length of the CDR3 is 14 residues. V was pared by 6 bases and J by 5 bases, with 7 bases of the junction left unmatched. This chain's CDR3 is CASRLRDRGNEQYF. The CDR3 DNA reads as TGTGCCAGCAGGCTCCGGGACAGGGGCAACGAGCAGTACTTC.

Only one count was recorded for this clone. The CDR3 reads CASGPPQGRRAEETQYF. In DNA form, the CDR3 reads TGTGCCAGCGGGCCCCCGCAGGGACGCAGGGCCGAAGAGACCCAGTACTTC. The chain carries TRBV27 and TRBJ2-5, with D perhaps matching TRBD1 or TRBD2 (5 bases each). The CDR3 has 17 residues. V was trimmed by 8 bases and J by 3 bases, leaving 25 bases between them. Germline-derived CDR1 and CDR2 are MNHEY and SMNVEV (reference sequence).

The chain recombines TRBV27 with TRBJ2-3; 8 nucleotides align to TRBD2. This CDR3 has 15 residues. The V gene's germline CDR1 is MNHEY and CDR2 SMNVEV (reference sequence). Germline trimming cut 10 bases from V and 0 bases from J; bases unmatched to any gene: 9. The CDR3 DNA reads TGTGCCACCGCCATGCTAGCGGGTAGCACAGATACGCAGTATTTT. Amino acids: CATAMLAGSTDTQYF.

This clone was seen a handful of times. The chain joins TRBV9 to TRBJ1-1; D gene unclear. Trimming removed 3 bases at V and 3 bases at J, with 3 bases between. From germline, CDR1 is SGDLS and CDR2 YYNGEE. This CDR3 has 11 amino acids. In DNA form, the CDR3 reads TGTGCCAGCAGCGGGGACACTGAAGCTTTCTTT. Amino acid sequence: CASSGDTEAFF.

The V call is TRBV11-2, the J call TRBJ1-1, with D unclear. The length of the CDR3 is 11 residues. Germline CDR1 and CDR2: SGHAT and FQNNGV. The V end was cut by 6 bases, the J end by 4 bases, with 6 bases between. CDR3 bases: TGTGCCAGCAGTCGCGGCACTGAAGCTTTCTTT. Translation gives CASSRGTEAFF.

V gene TRBV19 combines with J gene TRBJ2-2, with a weak D call TRBD1 (6 bases). The CDR3 runs to 16 residues. The V end was cut by 7 bases, the J end by 3 bases, with 18 bases between. Germline CDR1 and CDR2: LNHDA and SQIVND (reference sequence). The CDR3 sequence: CASKEDRSLDTGELFF. CDR3 nucleotides: TGTGCCAGTAAAGAAGACAGGAGCTTAGACACCGGGGAGCTGTTTTTT.

V usage is TRBV28 and J usage is TRBJ1-4; weak D call: TRBD1 (6 bases). CDR1 and CDR2 from the germline V gene are MDHEN and SYDVKM. Trimming took 3 bases from V and 3 from J, leaving 8 bases between them. The CDR3 has 14 amino acids. The CDR3 region is CASSFWGPNEKLFF. DNA for the CDR3: TGTGCCAGCAGTTTCTGGGGGCCTAATGAAAAACTGTTTTTT.

V gene TRBV18 combines with J gene TRBJ2-7, with 16 positions matching TRBD2. With 6 bases clipped from V and 6 bases from J, the junction kept 5 bases outside the gene matches. There are 15 residues in the CDR3. Germline V lookup: CDR1 KGHSH, CDR2 LQKENI. The DNA of the CDR3 is TGTGCCAGCTCGTCGGGACTAGCGGGAGGGTTCGAGCAGTACTTC. Protein: CASSSGLAGGFEQYF.

This sequence joins TRBV7-8 and TRBJ1-4; TRBD1 aligns across 9 bases. Per the germline V gene, CDR1 is SGHVS and CDR2 is FQNEAQ. CDR3 length: 16 amino acids. The ends lost 3 bases at V and 3 bases at J; junction bases unmatched: 5. This CDR3 is CASSFARDRANEKLFF. The CDR3 DNA reads TGTGCCAGCAGCTTCGCCCGGGACAGGGCTAATGAAAAACTGTTTTTT.

V is TRBV5-1 and J is TRBJ2-3; the D gene could be TRBD1 or TRBD2 (5 bases each). V lost 0 bases to trimming and J lost 4 bases, with 9 bases between them. The CDR3 has 14 residues. Germline V lookup: CDR1 SGHRS, CDR2 YFSETQ. CDR3 region: CASSLDGGSDTQYF. CDR3 DNA: TGCGCCAGCAGCTTGGATGGGGGATCAGATACGCAGTATTTT.

The V call is TRBV5-1, the J call TRBJ1-5; D uncertain. V was clipped by 2 bases and J by 7 bases, with 10 bases between them. From germline, CDR1 is SGHRS and CDR2 YFSETQ. The CDR3 runs to 13 residues. The CDR3 sequence: CASSFWGDQPQHF. CDR3 nucleotide sequence: TGCGCCAGCAGCTTTTGGGGAGACCAGCCCCAGCATTTT. The full variable domain, its missing parts supplied by reference TRBV5-1 and TRBJ1-5, is KAGVTQTPRYLIKTRGQQVTLSCSPISGHRSVSWYQQTPGQGLQFLFEYFSETQRNKGNFPGRFSGRQFSNSRSEMNVSTLELGDSALYLCASSFWGDQPQHFGDGTRLSIL.

This clone is a singleton in its sample. This sequence joins TRBV5-8 and TRBJ1-5; 9 nucleotides agree with TRBD1. Trimming at V came to 1 base and at J to 4 bases, leaving 3 bases not matched to a gene. The CDR3 is 15 amino acids. CDR1 and CDR2 (germline): SGHTS, YDEGEE. CDR3: CASSLTGGPNQPQHF. The CDR3 coding sequence is TGTGCCAGCAGCTTGACAGGGGGCCCAAATCAGCCCCAGCATTTT.

The genes are TRBV5-1 and TRBJ2-5, with TRBD1 as a possible D gene (6 bases). This CDR3 has 15 residues. Germline CDR1 is SGHRS and CDR2 is YFSETQ. Trimming stripped 5 bases from V and 1 base from J, with 15 bases between. This CDR3 is CASRVVGGVQETQYF. CDR3 bases: TGCGCCAGCAGGGTTGTAGGGGGAGTCCAAGAGACCCAGTACTTC.

V and J are TRBV19 and TRBJ1-5; no clear D gene. Per germline, CDR1 LNHDA and CDR2 SQIVND (reference sequence). V was pared by 6 bases and J by 4 bases, with 10 bases between. This CDR3 has 13 residues. This CDR3 reads CASRSSGNQPQHF. The CDR3 region has the DNA TGTGCCAGTAGGAGTTCGGGAAATCAGCCCCAGCATTTT. The full variable domain, its missing parts supplied by reference TRBV19 and TRBJ1-5, is DGGITQSPKYLFRKEGQNVTLSCEQNLNHDAMYWYRQDPGQGLRLIYYSQIVNDFQKGDIAEGYSVSREKKESFPLTVTSAQKNPTAFYLCASRSSGNQPQHFGDGTRLSIL.

Remarks on this clone: Other nucleotide sequences from this sample produce the same CDR3. The V call is TRBV6-5, the J call TRBJ2-5, with a possible D match to TRBD2 (6 bases). Trimming left V 0 bases short and J 5 bases short, with 10 bases between. CDR3 length: 14 amino acids. The germline gives CDR1 MNHEY, CDR2 SVGAGI. The CDR3 is CASSYSRGGETQYF. CDR3 in DNA: TGTGCCAGCAGTTACTCGAGGGGAGGTGAGACCCAGTACTTC.

This chain links TRBV2 with TRBJ2-4; D is undetermined. The V and J ends lost 6 bases and 0 bases respectively, with 12 bases between them. Germline V gene lookup returns CDR1 SNHLY and CDR2 FYNNEI. The CDR3 is 15 amino acids. The CDR3, as DNA: TGTGCCAGCAGGGGTGGCCTCATAGCCAAAAACATTCAGTACTTC. This sequence encodes CASRGGLIAKNIQYF.